One sample yielded the 6 T cell receptor beta chains listed below, sequenced in a study of early T cells in non-severe SARS-CoV-2 infection. TCRdb re-called the 5' RACE reads through MiXCR, storing one row per CDR3 protein. The table shows more than 80,000 distinct CDR3 sequences, with approximately 11% occurring only once. Sample: whole blood. These receptors came from an adult who was a healthcare worker with PCR-confirmed SARS-CoV-2 infection or an uninfected control (not recorded which).

This clonotype showed up just a few times. J is TRBJ1-2 and V is TRBV20-1, with no clear D. Per germline, CDR1 DFQATT and CDR2 SNEGSKA (reference sequence). This CDR3 has 13 amino acids. Trimming cost V 5 bases and J 4 bases, with 14 bases left between them. In DNA form, the CDR3 reads TGCAGTGCTCGGTACGGGGAAGGCTATGGCTACACCTTC. It translates to CSARYGEGYGYTF.

This clonotype was counted a few times. The chain couples TRBV20-1 to TRBJ1-1; D uncertain. CDR1 and CDR2 from the germline V gene are DFQATT and SNEGSKA (reference sequence). The CDR3 covers 10 residues. V lost 6 bases and J lost 3, with 5 bases in between. CDR3 residues: CSAIDTEAFF. The CDR3 DNA follows: TGCAGTGCCATTGACACTGAAGCTTTCTTT.

This clonotype was observed at least ten times. This sequence joins TRBV2 and TRBJ1-1; D not resolved. CDR1 and CDR2 (germline): SNHLY, FYNNEI. The V and J ends lost 5 bases and 1 base respectively, with 8 bases between them. The CDR3 contains 13 residues. CDR3 region: CASSWTGNTEAFF. DNA of the CDR3: TGTGCCAGCAGTTGGACTGGGAACACTGAAGCTTTCTTT.

The rearrangement uses TRBV7-9 and TRBJ2-5; TRBD2 matches 10 bases. J was trimmed by 5 bases and V by 2 bases; bases with no gene match: 5. The length of the CDR3 is 15 residues. Germline V gives CDR1 SEHNR, CDR2 FQNEAQ (reference sequence). CDR3 region: CASSLSLAGSETQYF. In DNA form, the CDR3 reads TGTGCCAGCAGCTTATCACTAGCGGGAAGTGAGACCCAGTACTTC.

This clonotype was counted at least ten times. The chain links TRBV20-1 to TRBJ1-2, with D possibly matching TRBD1 (5 bases). This CDR3 comprises 13 residues. Germline lookup yields CDR1 DFQATT and CDR2 SNEGSKA (reference sequence). Trimming left V 6 bases short and J 4 bases short, with 15 bases between. DNA of the CDR3: TGCAGTGCCAGGGAGGGAGAGACCTATGGCTACACCTTC. Protein sequence: CSAREGETYGYTF.

This clonotype occurred many times. The chain joins TRBV6-5 to TRBJ2-1; 9 nucleotides align to TRBD2. Germline V CDR1 and CDR2: MNHEY, SVGAGI. This CDR3 is 15 amino acids long. Trimming at V came to 2 bases and at J to 10 bases, leaving 9 bases not matched to a gene. The CDR3 region is CASSYGLANDREQFF. CDR3 DNA: TGTGCCAGCAGTTACGGACTAGCGAACGACAGGGAGCAGTTCTTC.